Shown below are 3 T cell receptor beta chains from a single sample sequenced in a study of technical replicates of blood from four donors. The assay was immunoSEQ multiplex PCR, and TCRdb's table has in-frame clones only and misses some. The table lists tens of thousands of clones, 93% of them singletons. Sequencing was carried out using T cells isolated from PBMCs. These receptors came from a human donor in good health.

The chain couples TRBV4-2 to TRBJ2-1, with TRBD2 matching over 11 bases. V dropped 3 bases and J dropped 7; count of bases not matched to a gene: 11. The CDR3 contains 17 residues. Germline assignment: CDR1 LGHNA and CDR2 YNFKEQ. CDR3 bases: TGTGCCAGCAGCCAGACGGGACTAGCGGAAAGGAGAAATGAGCAGTTCTTC. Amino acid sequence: CASSQTGLAERRNEQFF.

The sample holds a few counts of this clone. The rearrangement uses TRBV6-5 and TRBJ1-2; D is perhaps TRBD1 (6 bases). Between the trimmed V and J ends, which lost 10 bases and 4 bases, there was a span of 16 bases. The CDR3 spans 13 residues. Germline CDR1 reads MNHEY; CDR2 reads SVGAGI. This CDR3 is CATRGGGGYGYTF. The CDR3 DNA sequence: TGTGCCACCCGTGGGGGCGGTGGCTATGGCTACACCTTC.

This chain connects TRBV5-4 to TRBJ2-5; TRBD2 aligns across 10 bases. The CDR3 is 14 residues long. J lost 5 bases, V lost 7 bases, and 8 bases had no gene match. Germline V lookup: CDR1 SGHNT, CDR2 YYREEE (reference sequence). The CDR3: CASGPSGGRETQYF. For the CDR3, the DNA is TGTGCCAGCGGACCTAGCGGGGGCCGGGAGACCCAGTACTTC. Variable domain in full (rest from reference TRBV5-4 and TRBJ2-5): ETGVTQSPTHLIKTRGQQVTLRCSSQSGHNTVSWYQQALGQGPQFIFQYYREEENGRGNFPPRFSGLQFPNYSSELNVNALELDDSALYLCASGPSGGRETQYFGPGTRLLVL.